This T cell receptor beta chain was captured in a study of regulatory T cells in long-lasting Graves disease. Construction of TCR beta libraries relied on iRepertoire HTBI primers and on Arm-PCR targeting CDR3 regions. MiXCR, run by TCRdb on the multiplex PCR reads, gives a single entry per CDR3 protein. The table has about 450,000 distinct CDR3 sequences, 13% to 15% seen once; the top ten hold roughly a sixth. A remark on this clonotype: This likely reflects a read error, since a far larger clone is one base away.

The time point is: newly diagnosed GD, antithyroid drugs for less than 3 months. The TCR library was prepared using RNA isolated from PBMCs. These same data were also listed under a study on T cells in Graves' hyperthyroidism and ophthalmopathy. That paper states: Each diagnosis was grounded in clinical symptoms, serum thyroxine and TRAb, thyroid ultrasound, and orbital computed tomography. First-round RT-PCR targeting the TCR CDR3 was performed with the HTBI primer set. Researchers found most expanded thyroid clonotypes above 0.001 in blood as well.

This receptor was taken from a woman aged 50 to 60 with Graves disease. The specimen comprised peripheral blood mononuclear cells (PBMCs), sampled at new diagnosis, from a patient treated with antithyroid drugs.

The CDR3 sequence: CGSSAASGGNEQFF. The CDR3 DNA reads as TGTGGCAGCAGCGCGGCCAGTGGGGGTAATGAGCAGTTCTTC. J is TRBJ2-5 and V is TRBV7-9, with D perhaps assigned TRBD1 or TRBD2 (5 bases each). The closer fit of TRBJ2-1 to the DNA end suggests the J call may be wrong. Germline CDR1 SEHNR, CDR2 FQNEAQ (reference sequence). The CDR3 is 14 residues long.